The 13 T cell receptor beta chains given below trace back to one sample, sequenced in a study of immune characterization of retroperitoneal liposarcoma. One entry per CDR3 protein results from TCRdb running MiXCR on the PCR reads. The table has several thousand distinct CDR3 sequences, around 28% seen once. The source material was blood. The source is a male donor with retroperitoneal liposarcoma.

As concerns this clonotype: A much larger clonotype is one base distant, so this may be a read error. No conserved phenylalanine or tryptophan ends this CDR3, so it is likely a read error. This chain connects TRBV7-2 to TRBJ2-3, with D perhaps TRBD2 (5 bases). The CDR3 sequence is 14 residues long. Germline lookup yields CDR1 SGHTA and CDR2 FQGNSA. Between the trimmed V and J ends, which lost 5 bases and 0 bases, there was a span of 9 bases. The CDR3 region is CASSRLSSTDTQYL. CDR3 in DNA: TGTGCCAGCAGCCGACTATCCAGCACAGATACGCAGTATTTG.

By frequency in the sample, this clonotype is medium-sized. The chain carries TRBV12-3 or TRBV12-4 and TRBJ1-1; TRBD1 agrees at 8 bases. The CDR3 sequence is 14 residues long. V lost 7 bases to trimming and J lost 5 bases; unmatched junction nucleotides: 9. This chain's CDR3 is CASNTDRGGTEAFF. The CDR3, as DNA: TGTGCCAGCAATACCGACAGGGGTGGGACTGAAGCTTTCTTT.

This clonotype was found once. V gene TRBV4-1 combines with J gene TRBJ2-3, with 12 bases that match TRBD2. Germline CDR1 is MGHRA and CDR2 is YSYEKL. CDR3 size: 16 residues. With 9 bases clipped from V and 0 bases from J, the junction kept 7 bases outside the gene matches. In DNA, the CDR3 is TGCGCCAGTCTTCTCGGACTAGCGGGAAGCACAGATACGCAGTATTTT. Its protein is CASLLGLAGSTDTQYF.

This chain joins TRBV27 and TRBJ2-1, with D possibly being TRBD2 (6 bases). Germline CDR1 is MNHEY and CDR2 is SMNVEV (reference sequence). This CDR3 is built from 16 residues. The V and J ends lost 2 bases and 12 bases respectively, with 23 bases between them. CDR3: CASSLSSGAPGVGQFF. CDR3 DNA: TGTGCCAGCAGTTTAAGTAGCGGAGCTCCTGGCGTCGGGCAGTTCTTC.

This clonotype was seen a few times. The chain carries TRBV30 and TRBJ2-1; D not certain. Germline V gene data show CDR1 as GTSNPN and CDR2 as SVGIG (reference sequence). Trimming pared 3 bases from V and 8 bases from J, leaving 8 bases between. This CDR3 region has 11 residues. DNA of the CDR3: TGTGCCTGGAGCCGGCGCGATGAGCAGTTCTTC. Translation gives CAWSRRDEQFF.

This clonotype was seen only a few times. The chain has TRBV25-1 and TRBJ1-2; D remains ambiguous. The CDR3 spans 12 residues. In germline, CDR1 is MGHDK, CDR2 SYGVNS. Trimming stripped 6 bases from V and 2 bases from J, with 7 bases between. CDR3 region: CASRSINYGYTF. CDR3 DNA: TGTGCCAGCAGATCCATAAACTATGGCTACACCTTC.

By share, this clonotype counts as medium-sized. The V gene is TRBV27, the J gene TRBJ1-6; D ambiguous. The CDR3 runs 14 residues. In germline, CDR1 is MNHEY, CDR2 SMNVEV (reference sequence). Trimming removed 5 bases from V and 2 bases from J, with 7 bases in between. The CDR3 spells CASSKEAYNSPLHF. The CDR3, as DNA: TGTGCCAGCAGTAAGGAGGCCTATAATTCACCCCTCCACTTT.

CDR3 nucleotide sequence: TGTGCCAGCAGCCAAACCCGACCTAGCACAGATACGCAGTATTTT. Translation gives CASSQTRPSTDTQYF. The V gene is TRBV14, the J gene TRBJ2-3, with D unclear. Germline V gene sequence: CDR1 SGHDN, CDR2 FVKESK. Trimming removed 2 bases from V and 0 bases from J, with 9 bases in between. This CDR3 comprises 15 residues. Full variable domain (missing parts from reference TRBV14 and TRBJ2-3): EAGVTQFPSHSVIEKGQTVTLRCDPISGHDNLYWYRRVMGKEIKFLLHFVKESKQDESGMPNNRFLAERTGGTYSTLKVQPAELEDSGVYFCASSQTRPSTDTQYFGPGTRLTVL.

There are a few counts of this clonotype. The chain is built from TRBV7-2 and TRBJ2-1; possible D gene TRBD2, 6 bases. Per germline, CDR1 SGHTA and CDR2 FQGNSA. This CDR3 comprises 15 residues. The ends were cut back, 5 bases at V and 10 bases at J, with 21 bases in the middle. The CDR3 nucleotides read TGTGCCAGCAGCGACAATGCGGGGATCTCCTACGAGCAGTTCTTC. Amino acid sequence: CASSDNAGISYEQFF.

The chain has TRBV11-2 and TRBJ1-1; D perhaps matches TRBD1 (5 bases). This CDR3 has 14 residues. Germline assignment: CDR1 SGHAT and CDR2 FQNNGV. Between the trimmed V and J ends, which lost 4 bases and 5 bases, there was a span of 14 bases. In DNA, the CDR3 is TGTGCCAGCAGCTACGATCAGGGATATACTGAAGCTTTCTTT. This codes for CASSYDQGYTEAFF. The whole variable domain, filled in from reference TRBV11-2 and TRBJ1-1, reads EAGVAQSPRYKIIEKRQSVAFWCNPISGHATLYWYQQILGQGPKLLIQFQNNGVVDDSQLPKDRFSAERLKGVDSTLKIQPAKLEDSAVYLCASSYDQGYTEAFFGQGTRLTVV.

This clonotype was counted at least ten times. The genes are TRBV10-3 and TRBJ1-1, with 8 nucleotides matching TRBD1. The CDR3 extends over 12 amino acids. CDR1 and CDR2 from the germline V gene are ENHRY and SYGVKD. Trimming removed 8 bases from V and 4 bases from J; junction bases left unmatched: 3. DNA for the CDR3: TGTGCCATCGGACAGGGAGGCACTGAAGCTTTCTTT. Translated: CAIGQGGTEAFF.

On this clonotype: The CDR3 carries no conserved terminal phenylalanine or tryptophan, so it likely arises from a read error. The chain employs TRBV6-1 and TRBJ2-1, with 9 bases aligning to TRBD2. The CDR3 is made up of 16 amino acids. J was trimmed by 9 bases and V by 6 bases; bases with no gene match: 15. The V gene's germline CDR1 is MNHNS and CDR2 SASEGT. The CDR3, as DNA: TGTGCCAGCAGGAAGGTAGAGGCTAGCGGGAAGAGTGAGCAGTTCTTA. Its translation: CASRKVEASGKSEQFL.

The rearrangement joins TRBV6-1 to TRBJ2-3; 9 bases fit TRBD2. The CDR3 is made up of 15 amino acids. J gave up 4 bases and V 7 bases, and 9 bases lay outside the gene matches. Germline V lookup: CDR1 MNHNS, CDR2 SASEGT. The CDR3 region is CASTSGTSRADTQYF. In DNA form, the CDR3 reads TGTGCCAGCACTTCCGGGACTAGCAGGGCAGATACGCAGTATTTT.